This T cell receptor beta chain was recovered during a study of cytomegalovirus exposure and HLA in healthy donors. V lost 0 bases and J lost 6, with 9 bases in between. Germline V gives CDR1 SGDLS, CDR2 YYNGEE. The CDR3 length is 13 residues. Regarding the study as a whole: HLA-A and HLA-B allele assignments for most subjects were reportedly predicted accurately using TCR beta sequences.

About this clone itself: The antigen is not known.

Primers: 60 Vbeta forward and 13 Jbeta reverse. Repertoires were generated with immunoSEQ multiplex PCR, while TCRdb's copy carries only in-frame clones and drops some. The sample has 90,000 to 100,000 clones, less than 10% seen once. V gene TRBV9 combines with J gene TRBJ2-5, with D perhaps TRBD1 (6 bases). Sequencing input: PBMCs. The receptor was isolated from a man aged 50 or older in good health and CMV-seropositive. CDR3 protein: CASSVVRGKTQYF. CDR3 DNA sequence: TGTGCCAGCAGCGTAGTCAGGGGAAAGACCCAGTACTTC.